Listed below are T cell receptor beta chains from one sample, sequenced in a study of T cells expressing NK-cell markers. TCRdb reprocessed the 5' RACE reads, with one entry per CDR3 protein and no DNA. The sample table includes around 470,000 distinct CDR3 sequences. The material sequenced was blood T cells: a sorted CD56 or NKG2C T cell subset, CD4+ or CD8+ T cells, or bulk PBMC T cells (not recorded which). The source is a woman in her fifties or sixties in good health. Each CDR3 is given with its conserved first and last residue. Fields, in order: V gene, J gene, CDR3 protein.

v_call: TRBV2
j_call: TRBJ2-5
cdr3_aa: CAILGLAGVIPQETQYF

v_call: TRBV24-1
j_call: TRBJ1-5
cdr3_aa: CATSDWGPAGPQHF

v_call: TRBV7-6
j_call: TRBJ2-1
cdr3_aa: CASSLAGALSYNEQFF

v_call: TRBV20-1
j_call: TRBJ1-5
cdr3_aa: CSALRSRGRNQPQHF

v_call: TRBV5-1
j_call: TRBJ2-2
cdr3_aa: CASSSTSGSSSGELFF

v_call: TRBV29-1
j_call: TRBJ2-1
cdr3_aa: CSVADFRKDNEQFF

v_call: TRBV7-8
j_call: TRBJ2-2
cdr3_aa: CASSLEGALNTGELFF

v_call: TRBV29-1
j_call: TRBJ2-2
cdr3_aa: CSALGGGPANTGELFF

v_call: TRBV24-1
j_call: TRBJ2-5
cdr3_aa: CATSDLGRVGVGKETQYF

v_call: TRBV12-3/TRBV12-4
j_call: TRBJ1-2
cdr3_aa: CASSLGPTGGYTF

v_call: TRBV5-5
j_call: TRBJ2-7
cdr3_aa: CASSPSGSKTYEQYF

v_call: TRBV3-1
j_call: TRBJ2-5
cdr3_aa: CASSPKGRARGETQYF

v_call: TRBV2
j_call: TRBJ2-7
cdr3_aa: CASSPELVKISYEQYF

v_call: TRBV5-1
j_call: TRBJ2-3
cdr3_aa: CASSFGTTGRSDTQYF

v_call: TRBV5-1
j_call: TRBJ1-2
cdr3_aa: CASSLAGQINYGYTF

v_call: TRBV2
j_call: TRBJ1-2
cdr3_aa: CASSVEVVGYTF

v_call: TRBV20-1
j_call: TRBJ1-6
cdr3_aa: CSGQASVRNSPLHF

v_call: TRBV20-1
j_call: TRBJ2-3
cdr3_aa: CSARDLGLGVDTQYF

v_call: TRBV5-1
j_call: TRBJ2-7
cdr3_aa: CASSLAGTEQYF

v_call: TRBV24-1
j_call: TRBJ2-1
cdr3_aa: CATSGVRGPGNEQFF

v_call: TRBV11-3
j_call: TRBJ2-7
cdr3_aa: CASSLQRGTGQGPYEQYF

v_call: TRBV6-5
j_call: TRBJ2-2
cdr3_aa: CASSYFPPGPGTGELFF

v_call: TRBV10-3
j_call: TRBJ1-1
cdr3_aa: CAIKVKQNTEAFF

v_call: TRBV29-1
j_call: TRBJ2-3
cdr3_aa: CSVGGVWGRTTDTQYF

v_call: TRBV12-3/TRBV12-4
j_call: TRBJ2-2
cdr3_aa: CASRPGQGIATGELFF

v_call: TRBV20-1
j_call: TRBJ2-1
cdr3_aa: CSARVPAGSSYNEQFF

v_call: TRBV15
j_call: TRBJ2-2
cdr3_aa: CATSSDPNTGELFF

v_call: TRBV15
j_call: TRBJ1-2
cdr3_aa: CATSSLGTGEKANYGYTF

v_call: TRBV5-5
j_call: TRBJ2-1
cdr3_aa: CASSLFAPVSYNEQFF

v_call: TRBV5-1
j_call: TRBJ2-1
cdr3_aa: CASKLSSSYNEQFF

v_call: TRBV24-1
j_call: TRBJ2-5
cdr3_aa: CATSDSGTSGSGETQYF

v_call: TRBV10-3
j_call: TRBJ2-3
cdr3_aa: CAISELGQDAQYF

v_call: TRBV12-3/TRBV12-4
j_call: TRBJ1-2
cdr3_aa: CASSLVGGIGYGYTF

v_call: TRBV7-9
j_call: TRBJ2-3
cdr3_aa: CASSPPLGVTDTQYF

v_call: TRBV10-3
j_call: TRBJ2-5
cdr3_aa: CAISEGSQTQYF

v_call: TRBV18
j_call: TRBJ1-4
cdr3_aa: CASSPRVTPTNEKLFF

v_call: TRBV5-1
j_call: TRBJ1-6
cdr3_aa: CASSLEGGNSPLHF

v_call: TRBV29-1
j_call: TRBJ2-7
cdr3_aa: CSVETLAEQYF

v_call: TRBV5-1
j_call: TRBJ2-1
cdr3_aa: CASSLEGADRNEQFF

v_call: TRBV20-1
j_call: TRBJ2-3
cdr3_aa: CSAGNSGDTQYF

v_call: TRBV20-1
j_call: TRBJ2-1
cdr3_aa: CRGGGAALDEQFF

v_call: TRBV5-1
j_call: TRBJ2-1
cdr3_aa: CASSTQDPGLNEQFF

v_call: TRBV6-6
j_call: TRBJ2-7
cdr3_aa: CASSPMAEQYF

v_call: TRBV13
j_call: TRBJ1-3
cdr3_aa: CASSSQARAAGNTIYF

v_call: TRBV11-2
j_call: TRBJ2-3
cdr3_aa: CASSLWQGATDTQYF

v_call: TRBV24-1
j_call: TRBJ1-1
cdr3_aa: CATSDPSGQGKAFF

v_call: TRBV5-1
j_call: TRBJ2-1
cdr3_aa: CASSTLRTSWHNEQFF

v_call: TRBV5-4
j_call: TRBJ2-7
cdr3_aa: CASSLGGIYEQYF

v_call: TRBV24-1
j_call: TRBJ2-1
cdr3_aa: CATSDRKNRDINEQFF

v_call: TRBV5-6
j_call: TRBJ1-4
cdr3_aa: CASSLSAGRYEKLFF

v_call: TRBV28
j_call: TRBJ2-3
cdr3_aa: CASSFRDFSDTQYF

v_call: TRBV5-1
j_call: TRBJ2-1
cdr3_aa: CASSGGLAGIRNEQFF

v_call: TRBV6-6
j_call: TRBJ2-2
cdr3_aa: CASTYNLNTGELFF